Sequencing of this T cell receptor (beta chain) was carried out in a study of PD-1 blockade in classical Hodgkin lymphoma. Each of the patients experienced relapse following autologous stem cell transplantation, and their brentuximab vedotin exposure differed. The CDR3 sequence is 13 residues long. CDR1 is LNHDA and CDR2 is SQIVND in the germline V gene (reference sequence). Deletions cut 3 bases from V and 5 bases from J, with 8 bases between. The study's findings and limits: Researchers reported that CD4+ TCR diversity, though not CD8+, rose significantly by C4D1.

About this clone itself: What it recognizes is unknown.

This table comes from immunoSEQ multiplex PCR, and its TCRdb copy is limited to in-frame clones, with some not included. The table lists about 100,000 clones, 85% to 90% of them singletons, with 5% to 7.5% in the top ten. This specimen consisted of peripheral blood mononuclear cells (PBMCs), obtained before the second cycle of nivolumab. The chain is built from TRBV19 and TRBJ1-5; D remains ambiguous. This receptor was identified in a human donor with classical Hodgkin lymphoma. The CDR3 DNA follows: TGTGCCAGTAGTATTAACAAGGATCAGCCCCAGCATTTT. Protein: CASSINKDQPQHF.